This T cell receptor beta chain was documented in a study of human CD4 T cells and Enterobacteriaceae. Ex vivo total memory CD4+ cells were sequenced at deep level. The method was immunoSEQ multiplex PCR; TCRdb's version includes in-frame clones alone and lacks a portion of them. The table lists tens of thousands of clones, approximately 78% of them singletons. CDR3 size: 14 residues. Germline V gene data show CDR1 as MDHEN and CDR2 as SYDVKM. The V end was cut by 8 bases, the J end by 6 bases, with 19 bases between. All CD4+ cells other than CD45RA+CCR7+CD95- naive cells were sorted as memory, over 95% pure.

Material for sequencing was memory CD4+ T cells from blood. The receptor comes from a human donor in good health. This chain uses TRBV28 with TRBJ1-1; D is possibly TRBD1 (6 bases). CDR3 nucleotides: TGTGCCAGCCGCAAGGGGGGTTCGGGCGCTGAAGCTTTCTTT. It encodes CASRKGGSGAEAFF.